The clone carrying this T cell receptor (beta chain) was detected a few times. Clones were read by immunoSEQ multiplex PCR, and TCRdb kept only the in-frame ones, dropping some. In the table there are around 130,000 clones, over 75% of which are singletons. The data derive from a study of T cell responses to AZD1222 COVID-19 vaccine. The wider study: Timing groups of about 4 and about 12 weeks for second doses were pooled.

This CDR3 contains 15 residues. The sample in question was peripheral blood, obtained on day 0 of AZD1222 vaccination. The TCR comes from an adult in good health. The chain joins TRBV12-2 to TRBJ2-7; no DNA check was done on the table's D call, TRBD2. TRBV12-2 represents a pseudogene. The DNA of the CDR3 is TGTGCAAGTCGCTTAGAATGGGATCCTAGCGAAGAGCAGTACTTC. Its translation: CASRLEWDPSEEQYF.